The 2 T cell receptor beta chains below all came from one sample that was sequenced in a study of T-cell reconstitution after alpha-beta-depleted transplantation in children. Unique molecular identifiers were used to barcode this TCRbeta library. From the PCR reads, TCRdb called clonotypes with MiXCR, one entry per CDR3 protein. The sample consists of 180,000 or so distinct CDR3 sequences, roughly 6.3% of them appearing once. The input for sequencing was PBMCs, taken before TCRalphabeta/CD19-depleted stem cell transplant. These receptors all come from a girl less than two years old with combined immunodeficiency, due to receive a stem cell transplant.

This clonotype was seen many times. V is TRBV28 and J is TRBJ2-3; D might be TRBD1 or TRBD2, each matching 5 bases. Germline CDR1 MDHEN, CDR2 SYDVKM. The CDR3 is 13 amino acids. V was cut by 6 bases and J by 4 bases, with 11 bases left in between. CDR3 protein: CASRPRGPDTQYF. CDR3 sequence (DNA): TGTGCCAGCAGACCCCGGGGCCCAGATACGCAGTATTTT. The full variable domain, rest sourced from reference TRBV28 and TRBJ2-3, is DVKVTQSSRYLVKRTGEKVFLECVQDMDHENMFWYRQDPGLGLRLIYFSYDVKMKEKGDIPEGYSVSREKKERFSLILESASTNQTSMYLCASRPRGPDTQYFGPGTRLTVL.

This clonotype was recorded at least ten times. The chain recombines TRBV29-1 with TRBJ2-3; D possibly matches TRBD1 or TRBD2 (5 bases each). Trimming cost V 3 bases and J 2 bases, with 12 bases left between them. Germline CDR1 and CDR2: SQVTM and ANQGSEA. CDR3 length equals 14 residues. The CDR3 protein is CSVEPRDLTDTQYF. CDR3 in DNA: TGCAGCGTTGAGCCCCGGGACCTCACAGATACGCAGTATTTT.